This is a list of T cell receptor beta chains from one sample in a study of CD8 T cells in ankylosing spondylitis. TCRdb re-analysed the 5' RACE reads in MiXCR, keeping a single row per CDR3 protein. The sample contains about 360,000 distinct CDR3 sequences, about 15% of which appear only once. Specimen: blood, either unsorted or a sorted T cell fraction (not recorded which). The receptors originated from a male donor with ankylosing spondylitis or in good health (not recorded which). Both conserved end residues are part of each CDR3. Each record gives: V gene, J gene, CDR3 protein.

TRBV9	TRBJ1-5	CASSVGQGNQPQHF
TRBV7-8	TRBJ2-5	CASSLPLRRETQYF
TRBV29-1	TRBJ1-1	CSVVGVLNTEAFF
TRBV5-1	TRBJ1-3	CASSLEASGAVSSGNTIYF
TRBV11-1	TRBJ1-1	CASSLAAGPFLMNTEAFF
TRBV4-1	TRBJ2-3	CASSSGTSPFSTDTQYF
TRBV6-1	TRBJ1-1	CASRTTGTNTEAFF
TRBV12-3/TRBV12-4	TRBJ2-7	CASNLRDRGSGEQYF
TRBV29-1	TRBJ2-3	CSVEAEPRTDTQYF
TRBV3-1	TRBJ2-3	CASSQDLRADTQYF
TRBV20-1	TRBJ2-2	CSALGTSGRDTGELFF
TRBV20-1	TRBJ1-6	CSAREPTGQGNSPLHF
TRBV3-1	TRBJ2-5	CASSGEGPGEETQYF
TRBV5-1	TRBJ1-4	CASSFEAATTNEKLFF
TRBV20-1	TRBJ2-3	CSAGSIAGTDTQYF
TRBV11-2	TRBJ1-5	CASSLSAGGMMQPQHF
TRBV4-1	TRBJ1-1	CASSQGMASLFMNTEAFF
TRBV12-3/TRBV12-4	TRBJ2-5	CASSPSSGLGETQYF
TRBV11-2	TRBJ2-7	CASSSGPSYEQYF
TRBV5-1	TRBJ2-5	CASSLAGTSGRETQYF
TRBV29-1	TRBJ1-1	CSVEDQGLTAEAFF
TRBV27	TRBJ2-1	CASSSISGAYNEQFF
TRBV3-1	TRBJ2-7	CASSLRGGPNTYEQYF
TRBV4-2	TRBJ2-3	CASSQDIENTQYF
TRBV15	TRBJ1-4	CATSRQGANEKLFF
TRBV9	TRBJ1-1	CASTRRGQLNTEAFF
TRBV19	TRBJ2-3	CATDRGKGTDTQYF
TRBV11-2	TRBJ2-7	CASSFPLHEQYF
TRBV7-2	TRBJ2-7	CASSLDSGGFYEQYF
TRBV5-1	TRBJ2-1	CASSFGLAGGSSYNEQFF
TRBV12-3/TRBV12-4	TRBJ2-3	CAICLGLTGPLGTDTQYF
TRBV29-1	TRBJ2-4	CSVDGTGPSIQYF
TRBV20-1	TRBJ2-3	CSAYSGGRDTQYF
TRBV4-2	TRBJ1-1	CASSQDRAMNTEAFF
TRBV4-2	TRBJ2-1	CASTPLAGSEQFF
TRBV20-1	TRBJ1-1	CSARIQGGTEAFF
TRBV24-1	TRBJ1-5	CATSGLTVGNQPQHF
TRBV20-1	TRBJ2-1	CSATNPGQGTYNEQFF
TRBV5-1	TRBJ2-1	CASSRGGSSVNEQFF
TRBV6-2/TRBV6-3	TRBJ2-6	CASSSGQGISGANVLTF
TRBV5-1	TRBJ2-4	CASSDTAQEKNIQYF
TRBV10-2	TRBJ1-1	CASREPGDLRAFF
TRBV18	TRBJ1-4	CASSPVGIRGNEKLFF
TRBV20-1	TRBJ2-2	CSARLLGGTNTGELFF
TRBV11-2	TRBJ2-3	CASSPSGPADTQYF
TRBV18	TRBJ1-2	CASSPGRRKADYGYTF
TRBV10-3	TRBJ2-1	CAIKQWESYNEQFF
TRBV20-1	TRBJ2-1	CSAIAGGPDNEQFF
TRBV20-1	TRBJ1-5	CSARQRYGSNQPQHF
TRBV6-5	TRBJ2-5	CASSFLSGREETQYF
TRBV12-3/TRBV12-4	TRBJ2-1	CASTLTGRYNEQFF
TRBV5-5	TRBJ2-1	CASSLVSQRGLSPFF
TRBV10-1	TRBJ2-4	CASSESSGTGAIQYF
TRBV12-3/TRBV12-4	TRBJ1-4	CASRSQGTTNEKLFF